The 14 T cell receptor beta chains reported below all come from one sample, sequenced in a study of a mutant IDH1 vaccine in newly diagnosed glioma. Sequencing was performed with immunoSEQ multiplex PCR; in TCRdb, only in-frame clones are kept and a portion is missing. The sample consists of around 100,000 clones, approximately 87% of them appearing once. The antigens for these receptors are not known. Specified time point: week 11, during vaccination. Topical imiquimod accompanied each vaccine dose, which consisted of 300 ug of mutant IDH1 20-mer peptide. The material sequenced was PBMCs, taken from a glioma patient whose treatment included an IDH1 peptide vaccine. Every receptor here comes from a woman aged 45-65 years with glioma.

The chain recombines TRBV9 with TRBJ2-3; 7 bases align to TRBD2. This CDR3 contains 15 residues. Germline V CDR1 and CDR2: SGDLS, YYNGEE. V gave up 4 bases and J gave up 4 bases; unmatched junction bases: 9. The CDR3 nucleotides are TGTGCCAGCAGCCCGAGCGGGGCGTTGGCAGATACGCAGTATTTT. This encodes CASSPSGALADTQYF.

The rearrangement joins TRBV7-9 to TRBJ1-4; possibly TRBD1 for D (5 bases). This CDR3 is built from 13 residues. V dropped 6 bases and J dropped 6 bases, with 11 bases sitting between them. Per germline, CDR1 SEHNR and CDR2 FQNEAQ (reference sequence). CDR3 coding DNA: TGTGCCAGCAGTAGAGGGGCAGATGAAAAACTGTTTTTT. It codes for CASSRGADEKLFF.

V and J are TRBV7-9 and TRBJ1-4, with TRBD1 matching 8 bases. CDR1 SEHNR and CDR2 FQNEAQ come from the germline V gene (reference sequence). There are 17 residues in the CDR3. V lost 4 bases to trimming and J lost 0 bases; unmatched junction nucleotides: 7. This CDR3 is CASSSGQASTTNEKLFF. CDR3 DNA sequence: TGTGCCAGCAGCTCGGGACAGGCCTCGACAACTAATGAAAAACTGTTTTTT.

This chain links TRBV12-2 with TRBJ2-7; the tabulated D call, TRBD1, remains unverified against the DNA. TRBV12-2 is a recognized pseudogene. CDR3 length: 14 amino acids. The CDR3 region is CASRLNGTAYEQYF. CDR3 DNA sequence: TGTGCAAGTCGCCTGAACGGGACAGCCTACGAGCAGTACTTC.

CDR3 protein: CASRTQGNTEAFF. For the CDR3, the DNA is TGTGCCAGCAGGACACAGGGGAACACTGAAGCTTTCTTT. The chain recombines TRBV6-5 with TRBJ1-1, with D perhaps TRBD1 (6 bases). The CDR3 is 13 residues long. Germline V gene lookup returns CDR1 MNHEY and CDR2 SVGAGI. V dropped 6 bases and J dropped 1 base, with 9 bases sitting between them.

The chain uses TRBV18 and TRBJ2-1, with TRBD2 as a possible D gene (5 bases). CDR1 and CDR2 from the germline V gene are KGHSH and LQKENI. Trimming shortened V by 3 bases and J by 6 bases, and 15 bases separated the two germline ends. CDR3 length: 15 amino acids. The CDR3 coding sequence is TGTGCCAGCTCACCCGAGGGCCTGCCTTCCAATGAGCAGTTCTTC. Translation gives CASSPEGLPSNEQFF.

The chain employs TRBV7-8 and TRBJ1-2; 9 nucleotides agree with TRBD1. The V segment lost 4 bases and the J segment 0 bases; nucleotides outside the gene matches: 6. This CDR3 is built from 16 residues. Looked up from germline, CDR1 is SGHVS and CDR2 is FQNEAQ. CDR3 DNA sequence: TGTGCCAGCAGCTCTTACAGGACAGGGGCTAACTATGGCTACACCTTC. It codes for CASSSYRTGANYGYTF.

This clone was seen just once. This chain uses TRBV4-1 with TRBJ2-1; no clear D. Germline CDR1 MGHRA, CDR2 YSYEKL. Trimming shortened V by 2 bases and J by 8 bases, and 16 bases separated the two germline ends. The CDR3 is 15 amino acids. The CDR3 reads CASSQIRAPEDEQFF. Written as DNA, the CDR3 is TGCGCCAGCAGCCAAATAAGGGCCCCTGAGGATGAGCAGTTCTTC.

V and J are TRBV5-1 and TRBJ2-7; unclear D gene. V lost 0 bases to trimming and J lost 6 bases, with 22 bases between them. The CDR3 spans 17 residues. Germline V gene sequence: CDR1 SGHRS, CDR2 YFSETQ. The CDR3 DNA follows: TGCGCCAGCAGCTTGGATGTCAGGATTGGTCGTGGTTTCGAGCAGTACTTC. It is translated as CASSLDVRIGRGFEQYF.

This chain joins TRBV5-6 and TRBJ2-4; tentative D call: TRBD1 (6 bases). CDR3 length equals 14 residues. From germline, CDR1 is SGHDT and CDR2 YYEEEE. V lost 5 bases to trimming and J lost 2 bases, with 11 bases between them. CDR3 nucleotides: TGTGCCAGCAGTACACAGGGATCCAAAAACATTCAGTACTTC. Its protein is CASSTQGSKNIQYF.

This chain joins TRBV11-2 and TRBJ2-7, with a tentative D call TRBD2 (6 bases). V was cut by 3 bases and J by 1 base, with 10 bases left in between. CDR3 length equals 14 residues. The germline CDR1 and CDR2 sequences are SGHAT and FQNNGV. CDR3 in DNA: TGTGCCAGCAGCTTTGGGACTTTTTCCTACGAGCAGTACTTC. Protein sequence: CASSFGTFSYEQYF.

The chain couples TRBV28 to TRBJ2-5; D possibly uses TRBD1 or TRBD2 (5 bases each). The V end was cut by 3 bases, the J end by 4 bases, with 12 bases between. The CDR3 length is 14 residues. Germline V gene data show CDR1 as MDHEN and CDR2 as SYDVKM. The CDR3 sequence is CASSFTGGRETQYF. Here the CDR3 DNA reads TGTGCCAGCAGTTTTACAGGAGGCCGAGAGACCCAGTACTTC.

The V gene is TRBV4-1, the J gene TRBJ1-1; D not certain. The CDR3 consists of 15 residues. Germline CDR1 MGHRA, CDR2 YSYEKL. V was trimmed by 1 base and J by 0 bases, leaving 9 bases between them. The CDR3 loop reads CASSQAGSLNTEAFF. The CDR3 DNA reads TGCGCCAGCAGCCAAGCAGGCAGTTTGAACACTGAAGCTTTCTTT.

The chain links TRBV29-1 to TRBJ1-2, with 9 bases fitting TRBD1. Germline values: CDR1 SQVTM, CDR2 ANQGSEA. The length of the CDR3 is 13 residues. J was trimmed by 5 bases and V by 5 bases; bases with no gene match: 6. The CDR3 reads CSVNAGTGYGYTF. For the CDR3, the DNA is TGCAGCGTTAATGCCGGGACAGGGTATGGCTACACCTTC.